This T cell receptor beta chain was found in a study of OX40 agonist ivuxolimab in advanced cancers. Study context: The study reported partial responses in three patients: one hepatocellular carcinoma, two cutaneous melanoma. Broader study findings: At 0.1 to 3.0 mg/kg and by week 6, CD4+ and CD8+ T cells in the blood had expanded clonally. Relative to CD4+ cells, CD8+ T cells on average had more expanded clones.

Here immunoSEQ multiplex PCR was the method, and the copy in TCRdb shows in-frame clones only, minus some. The table lists 20,000 or so clones, approximately 84% of them singletons. This CDR3 is 17 amino acids long. Worth noting for this clone: Its target is not known.

The sequence derives from an adult with an advanced solid tumor such as melanoma, head and neck, liver or kidney cancer. The genes are TRBV21-1 and TRBJ1-5; the table names TRBD1, a call not compared with the DNA. TRBV21-1 is a pseudogene. This specimen was CD4+ or CD8+ T cells sorted from blood, taken in a trial of the OX40 agonist ivuxolimab. The chain's CDR3 is CASSFKTNRGMDQPQHF. CDR3 sequence (DNA): TGTGCCAGCAGCTTTAAAACTAACAGGGGGATGGATCAGCCCCAGCATTTT.